Sequencing of this TCR beta chain was carried out in a study of PD-L1 blockade in urothelial cancer. Overall study: A median of 141,255 T cells was found in the blood samples.

The method was immunoSEQ multiplex PCR; TCRdb's version includes in-frame clones alone and lacks a portion of them. The data contain more than 55,000 clones, just over 85% of them singletons. CDR1 SGHNT and CDR2 YENEEA come from the germline V gene. With 6 bases clipped from V and 5 bases from J, the junction kept 11 bases outside the gene matches. CDR3 size: 15 residues. All patients carried locally advanced or metastatic urothelial carcinoma. The chain has TRBV11-3 and TRBJ2-7; 9 bases are shared with TRBD2. The clonotype was recovered from a man between 45 and 60 years old with urothelial cancer. The sample was PBMCs, taken around atezolizumab (anti-PD-L1) treatment. As DNA, the CDR3 is TGTGCCAGCAGGTCTTTAGCGGGAGCGGGAAACGAGCAGTACTTC. Amino acid sequence: CASRSLAGAGNEQYF.